Listed below are T cell receptor beta chains from one sample, sequenced in a study of CD8+ T cells in alopecia areata. Using immunoSEQ multiplex PCR, the repertoire was profiled, and TCRdb retains in-frame clones only, with some absent. The repertoire holds 150,000 to 200,000 clones, 55% to 70% seen once, with 5.5% in the top ten. The material was CD4+ T cells sorted from blood, obtained at week 24, from a patient treated with tofacitinib. The receptors were sampled from a human donor with alopecia areata. Each CDR3 is given with its conserved first and last residue. A D gene is named only where the DNA matches it firmly. Size is omitted from some rows. Given values are once, few, many or a class for expanded clones.

clone_size d_call j_call v_call cdr3_aa cdr3_nt
- - TRBJ1-6 TRBV6-1 CASSEEAGGWYSPLHF TGTGCCAGCAGTGAAGAGGCTGGGGGCTGGTATTCACCCCTCCACTTT
- TRBD1 TRBJ2-2 TRBV11-2 CASSLTGLGAGELFF TGTGCCAGCAGCTTGACAGGGTTGGGCGCCGGGGAGCTGTTTTTT
- - TRBJ2-3 TRBV27 CASKTTHGTDTQYF TGTGCCAGCAAAACCACGCATGGGACAGATACGCAGTATTTT
- - TRBJ1-2 TRBV4-3 CASSQGSSSYGYTF TGCGCCAGCAGCCAAGGTTCGAGTTCCTATGGCTACACCTTC
- TRBD1 TRBJ2-1 TRBV29-1 CSVDEGTGQRYNEQFF TGCAGCGTTGATGAGGGGACAGGACAACGTTACAATGAGCAGTTCTTC
- TRBD1 TRBJ1-5 TRBV5-4 CASSFGRGLGNQPQHF TGTGCCAGCAGCTTTGGCAGGGGGCTGGGCAATCAGCCCCAGCATTTT
- TRBD1 TRBJ1-2 TRBV7-9 CASSPRGQVNYGYTF TGTGCCAGCAGCCCCCGAGGACAGGTGAACTATGGCTACACCTTC
- TRBD2 TRBJ2-3 TRBV10-3 CAISESSGKQYF TGTGCCATCAGTGAGTCTAGCGGGAAGCAGTATTTT
once - TRBJ2-1 TRBV30 CAWSVQGTVRGNEQFF TGTGCCTGGAGTGTACAAGGAACGGTTCGTGGGAATGAGCAGTTCTTC
- TRBD2 TRBJ2-3 TRBV9 CASSVGRGSTDTQYF TGTGCCAGCAGCGTAGGGCGGGGGAGCACAGATACGCAGTATTTT
- - TRBJ2-7 TRBV5-1 CASSLGNEQYF TGCGCCAGCAGCTTGGGGAACGAGCAGTACTTC
- - TRBJ2-1 TRBV19 CASSITGTYNEQFF TGTGCCAGTAGTATAACGGGCACCTACAATGAGCAGTTCTTC
- - TRBJ1-5 TRBV28 CASSQRVRAQPQHF TGTGCCAGCAGCCAAAGGGTCAGAGCACAGCCCCAGCATTTT
- TRBD1 TRBJ2-1 TRBV27 CASSALGQENEQFF TGTGCCAGCAGCGCCTTGGGACAGGAAAATGAGCAGTTCTTC
- - TRBJ1-5 TRBV5-1 CASSLAGRGQPQHF TGCGCCAGCAGCTTGGCCGGGAGGGGCCAGCCCCAGCATTTT
- - TRBJ1-2 TRBV2 CASSEAPRGGYTF TGTGCCAGCAGTGAAGCGCCGCGTGGCGGCTACACCTTC
- TRBD1 TRBJ2-1 TRBV18 CASSPPSQGVHEQFF TGTGCCAGCTCACCACCGAGCCAGGGGGTACATGAGCAGTTCTTC
- TRBD2 TRBJ2-1 TRBV4-2 CASSLSGSGHNEQFF TGTGCCAGCAGCCTGTCGGGTAGCGGGCACAATGAGCAGTTCTTC
few TRBD1 TRBJ2-3 TRBV29-1 CSVEGGTGGDTQYF TGCAGCGTTGAAGGGGGGACAGGAGGAGATACGCAGTATTTT
- TRBD2 TRBJ2-3 TRBV28 CASSGRDYSTDTQYF TGTGCCAGCAGTGGACGGGACTACAGCACAGATACGCAGTATTTT
- - TRBJ2-3 TRBV29-1 CSLKSDTQYF TGCAGCCTCAAATCTGATACGCAGTATTTT
- - TRBJ2-3 TRBV27 CASSLRGSVEYF TGTGCCAGCAGTTTACGAGGGTCCGTCGAGTATTTT
- - TRBJ2-2 TRBV7-2 CASSLEGSTGELFF TGTGCCAGCAGCTTAGAGGGGAGCACCGGGGAGCTGTTTTTT
- - TRBJ1-3 TRBV18 CASSTDTSGNTIYF TGTGCCAGCTCAACCGACACCTCTGGAAACACCATATATTTT
- - TRBJ2-7 TRBV29-1 CSVRQASYEQYF TGCAGCGTTAGACAGGCCAGCTACGAGCAGTACTTC
- - TRBJ2-7 TRBV6-1 CASSPGLSYEQYF TGTGCCAGCAGCCCGGGACTGTCCTACGAGCAGTACTTC
- - TRBJ2-2 TRBV7-2 CASSPDMESTGELFF TGTGCCAGCAGTCCGGACATGGAAAGCACCGGGGAGCTGTTTTTT
- - TRBJ2-5 TRBV6-1 CASSWERETQYF TGTGCCAGCAGTTGGGAGAGAGAGACCCAGTACTTC
- - TRBJ1-1 TRBV6-5 CASTRGQPMNTEAFF TGTGCCAGCACCCGAGGACAGCCCATGAACACTGAAGCTTTCTTT
- - TRBJ2-3 TRBV6-5 CASRTGPADTQYF TGTGCCAGCAGAACAGGTCCAGCAGATACGCAGTATTTT
- - TRBJ2-7 TRBV18 CASSRGFSYEQYF TGTGCCAGCTCACGGGGGTTCTCCTACGAGCAGTACTTC
- - TRBJ1-2 TRBV9 CASSVAEGYYGYTF TGTGCCAGCAGCGTAGCGGAGGGGTACTATGGCTACACCTTC
- - TRBJ1-5 TRBV10-3 CAISEQGEAPQHF TGTGCCATCAGTGAGCAAGGAGAAGCGCCCCAGCATTTT
- TRBD1 TRBJ1-2 TRBV5-4 CASIMPGTGSKYGYTF TGTGCCAGCATCATGCCCGGGACAGGCTCAAAATATGGCTACACCTTC
- - TRBJ2-1 TRBV23-1 CASSQPWGSYNEQFF TGCGCCAGCAGTCAACCTTGGGGTAGCTACAATGAGCAGTTCTTC
- TRBD1 TRBJ1-1 TRBV7-9 CASSLIRQGAGEAFF TGTGCCAGCAGCTTAATACGGCAGGGGGCGGGTGAAGCTTTCTTT
- TRBD2 TRBJ2-5 TRBV4-1 CASSQDLTSGRPTKTQYF TGCGCCAGCAGCCAAGATCTAACTAGCGGGAGGCCCACCAAGACCCAGTACTTC
- - TRBJ2-3 TRBV7-2 CASSFSTDTQYF TGTGCCAGCAGCTTCAGCACAGATACGCAGTATTTT
- - TRBJ1-5 TRBV4-2 CASSQVGGSGRQPQHF TGTGCCAGCAGCCAAGTTGGGGGGAGTGGCCGTCAGCCCCAGCATTTT
- TRBD1 TRBJ2-5 TRBV15 CATSRGGTGQETQYF TGTGCCACCAGCAGAGGGGGGACAGGCCAAGAGACCCAGTACTTC
few TRBD2 TRBJ2-5 TRBV9 CASSVSGGPETQYF TGTGCCAGCAGCGTGTCGGGAGGGCCGGAGACCCAGTACTTC
- TRBD1 TRBJ2-7 TRBV29-1 CSAHRQGTYEQYF TGCAGCGCACACAGACAGGGAACCTACGAGCAGTACTTC
- - TRBJ1-2 TRBV27 CASSRTGNYGYTF TGTGCCAGCAGCCGAACGGGGAACTATGGCTACACCTTC
once TRBD2 TRBJ2-7 TRBV9 CASSATSGSVYEQYF TGTGCCAGCAGCGCAACTAGCGGGAGTGTGTACGAGCAGTACTTC
- - TRBJ2-7 TRBV30 CAWSVSGHSDF TGTGCCTGGAGTGTCTCGGGACACTCTGACTTC
- - TRBJ2-5 TRBV7-9 CASSSPGVETQYF TGTGCCAGCAGCTCTCCGGGGGTGGAGACCCAGTACTTC
- - TRBJ2-5 TRBV25-1 CASSDRAKETQYF TGTGCCAGCAGTGATCGGGCGAAAGAGACCCAGTACTTC
- - TRBJ2-3 TRBV10-3 CAISESNSGRTDTQYF TGTGCCATCAGTGAGTCGAATTCAGGGCGCACAGATACGCAGTATTTT